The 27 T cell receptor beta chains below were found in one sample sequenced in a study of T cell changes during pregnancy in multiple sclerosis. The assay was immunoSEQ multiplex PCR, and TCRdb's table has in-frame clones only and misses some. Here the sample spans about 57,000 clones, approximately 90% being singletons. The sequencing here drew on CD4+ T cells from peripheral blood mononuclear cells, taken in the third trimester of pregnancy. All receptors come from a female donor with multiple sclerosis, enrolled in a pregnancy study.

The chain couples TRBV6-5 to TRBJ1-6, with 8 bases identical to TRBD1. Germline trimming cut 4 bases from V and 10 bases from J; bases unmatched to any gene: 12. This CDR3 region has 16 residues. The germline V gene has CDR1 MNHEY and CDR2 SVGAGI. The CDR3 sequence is CASSSFSGQGGSPLHF. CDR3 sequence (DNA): TGTGCCAGCAGTTCCTTCTCCGGACAGGGAGGATCACCCCTCCACTTT.

The CDR3 DNA reads TGTGCCAGCCATGACCCCCGGCGGACAGATACGCAGTATTTT. Translated: CASHDPRRTDTQYF. V gene TRBV7-8 combines with J gene TRBJ2-3; D gene unclear. The CDR3 totals 14 residues. The germline gives CDR1 SGHVS, CDR2 FQNEAQ. Trimming shortened V by 8 bases and J by 3 bases, and 15 bases separated the two germline ends.

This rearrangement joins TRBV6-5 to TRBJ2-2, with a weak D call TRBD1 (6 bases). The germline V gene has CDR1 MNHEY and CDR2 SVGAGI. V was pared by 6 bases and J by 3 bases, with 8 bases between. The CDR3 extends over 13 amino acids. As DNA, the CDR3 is TGTGCCAGCAGCAGACAGGACACCGGGGAGCTGTTTTTT. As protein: CASSRQDTGELFF.

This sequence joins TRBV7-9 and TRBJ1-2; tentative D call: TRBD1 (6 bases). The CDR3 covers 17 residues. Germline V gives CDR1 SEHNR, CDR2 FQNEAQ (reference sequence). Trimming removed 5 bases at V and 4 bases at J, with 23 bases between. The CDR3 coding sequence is TGTGCCAGCAGCGGAAATCAGGGGAGCCGGACCTTCTATGGCTACACCTTC. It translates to CASSGNQGSRTFYGYTF.

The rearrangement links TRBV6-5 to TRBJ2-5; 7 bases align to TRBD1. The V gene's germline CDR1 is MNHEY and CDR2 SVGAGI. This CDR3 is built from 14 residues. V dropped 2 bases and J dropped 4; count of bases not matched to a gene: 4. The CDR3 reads CASSYGGQIETQYF. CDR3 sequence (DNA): TGTGCCAGCAGTTACGGGGGACAGATAGAGACCCAGTACTTC.

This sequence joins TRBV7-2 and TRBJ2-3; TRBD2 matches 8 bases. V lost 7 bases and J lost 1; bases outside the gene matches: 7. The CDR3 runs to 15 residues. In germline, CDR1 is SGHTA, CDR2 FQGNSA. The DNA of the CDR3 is TGTGCCAGCACCGACGCAGCGGGAGGCACAGATACGCAGTATTTT. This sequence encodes CASTDAAGGTDTQYF. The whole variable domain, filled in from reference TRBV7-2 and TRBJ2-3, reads GAGVSQSPSNKVTEKGKDVELRCDPISGHTALYWYRQSLGQGLEFLIYFQGNSAPDKSGLPSDRFSAERTGGSVSTLTIQRTQQEDSAVYLCASTDAAGGTDTQYFGPGTRLTVL.

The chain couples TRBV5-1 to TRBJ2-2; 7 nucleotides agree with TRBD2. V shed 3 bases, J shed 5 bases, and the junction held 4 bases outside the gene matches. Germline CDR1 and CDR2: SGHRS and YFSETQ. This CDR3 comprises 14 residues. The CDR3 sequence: CASSSGLITGELFF. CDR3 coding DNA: TGCGCCAGCAGCTCGGGACTAATAACCGGGGAGCTGTTTTTT.

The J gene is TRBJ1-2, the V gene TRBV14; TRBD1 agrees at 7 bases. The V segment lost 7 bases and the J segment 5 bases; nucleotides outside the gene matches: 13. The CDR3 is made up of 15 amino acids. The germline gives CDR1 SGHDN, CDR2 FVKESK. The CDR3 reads CASTRGYGTEYGYTF. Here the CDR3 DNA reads TGTGCCAGCACCCGAGGCTACGGGACAGAATATGGCTACACCTTC. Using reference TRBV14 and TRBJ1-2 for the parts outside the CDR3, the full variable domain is EAGVTQFPSHSVIEKGQTVTLRCDPISGHDNLYWYRRVMGKEIKFLLHFVKESKQDESGMPNNRFLAERTGGTYSTLKVQPAELEDSGVYFCASTRGYGTEYGYTFGSGTRLTVV.

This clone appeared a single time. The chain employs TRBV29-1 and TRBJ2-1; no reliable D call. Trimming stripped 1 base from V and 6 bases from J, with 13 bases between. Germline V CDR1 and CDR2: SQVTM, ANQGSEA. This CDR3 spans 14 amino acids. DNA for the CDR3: TGCAGCGTTGAAGGCAAAGTAGTAGTCAATGAGCAGTTCTTC. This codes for CSVEGKVVVNEQFF.

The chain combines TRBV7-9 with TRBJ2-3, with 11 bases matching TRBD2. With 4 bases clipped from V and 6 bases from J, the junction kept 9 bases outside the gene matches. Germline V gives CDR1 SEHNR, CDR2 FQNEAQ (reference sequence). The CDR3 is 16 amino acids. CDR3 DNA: TGTGCCAGCAGCTACAGTCTAGCGGGGGGAGGGGATACGCAGTATTTT. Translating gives CASSYSLAGGGDTQYF.

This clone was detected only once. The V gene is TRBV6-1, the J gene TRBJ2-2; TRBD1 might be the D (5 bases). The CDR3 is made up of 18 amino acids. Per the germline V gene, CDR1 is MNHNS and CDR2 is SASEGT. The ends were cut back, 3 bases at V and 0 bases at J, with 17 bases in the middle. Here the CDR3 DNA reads TGTGCCAGCAGTGACGGACAAGTAGCCAACCCGAACACCGGGGAGCTGTTTTTT. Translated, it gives CASSDGQVANPNTGELFF.

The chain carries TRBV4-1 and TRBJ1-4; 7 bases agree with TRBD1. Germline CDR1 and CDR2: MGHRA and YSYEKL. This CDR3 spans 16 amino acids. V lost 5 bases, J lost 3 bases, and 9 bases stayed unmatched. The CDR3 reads CASSEGQDSPNEKLFF. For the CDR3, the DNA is TGCGCCAGCAGCGAAGGACAGGACAGCCCTAATGAAAAACTGTTTTTT.

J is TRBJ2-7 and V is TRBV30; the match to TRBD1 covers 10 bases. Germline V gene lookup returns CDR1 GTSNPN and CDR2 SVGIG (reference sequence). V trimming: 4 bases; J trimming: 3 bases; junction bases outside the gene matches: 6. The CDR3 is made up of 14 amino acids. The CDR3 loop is CAWTPGQGNYEQYF. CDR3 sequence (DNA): TGTGCCTGGACCCCGGGACAGGGGAACTACGAGCAGTACTTC.

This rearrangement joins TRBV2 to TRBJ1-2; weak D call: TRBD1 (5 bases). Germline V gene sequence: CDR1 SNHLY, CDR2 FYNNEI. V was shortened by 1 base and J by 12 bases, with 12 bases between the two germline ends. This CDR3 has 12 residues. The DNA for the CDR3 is TGTGCCAGCAGTGAAGGAGGACATACTGACACCTTC. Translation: CASSEGGHTDTF.

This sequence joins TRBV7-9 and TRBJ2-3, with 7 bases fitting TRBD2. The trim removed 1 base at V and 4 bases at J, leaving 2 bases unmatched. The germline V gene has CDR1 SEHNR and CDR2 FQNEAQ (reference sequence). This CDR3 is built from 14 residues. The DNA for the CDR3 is TGTGCCAGCAGCTTAGAGGGACTATCAGATACGCAGTATTTT. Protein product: CASSLEGLSDTQYF. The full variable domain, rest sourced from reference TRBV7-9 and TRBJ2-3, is DTGVSQNPRHKITKRGQNVTFRCDPISEHNRLYWYRQTLGQGPEFLTYFQNEAQLEKSRLLSDRFSAERPKGSFSTLEIQRTEQGDSAMYLCASSLEGLSDTQYFGPGTRLTVL.

The CDR3 sequence is CASSEIRQLAYEQYF. The CDR3 coding sequence is TGTGCCAGCAGTGAGATAAGACAGTTAGCCTACGAGCAGTACTTC. The V gene is TRBV6-1, the J gene TRBJ2-7; possible D gene TRBD1, 5 bases. Deletions cut 3 bases from V and 2 bases from J, with 14 bases between. The CDR3 contains 15 residues. Germline V lookup: CDR1 MNHNS, CDR2 SASEGT.

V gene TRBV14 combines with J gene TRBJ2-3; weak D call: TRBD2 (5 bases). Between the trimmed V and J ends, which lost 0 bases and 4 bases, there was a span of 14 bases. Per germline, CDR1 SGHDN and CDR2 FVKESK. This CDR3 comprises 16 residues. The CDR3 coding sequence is TGTGCCAGCAGCCAAGAAGTCGGGAAGGGCCCAGATACGCAGTATTTT. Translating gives CASSQEVGKGPDTQYF.

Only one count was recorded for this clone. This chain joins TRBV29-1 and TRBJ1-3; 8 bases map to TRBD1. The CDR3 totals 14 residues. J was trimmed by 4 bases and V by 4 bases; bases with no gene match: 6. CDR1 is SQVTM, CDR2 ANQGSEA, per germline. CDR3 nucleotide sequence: TGCAGCGTTGGCGGACAGGGTTACGGAAACACCATATATTTT. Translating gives CSVGGQGYGNTIYF.

CDR3 protein: CASSGLEFGYEQYF. DNA for the CDR3: TGCGCCAGCAGCGGCCTGGAGTTTGGCTACGAGCAGTACTTC. J is TRBJ2-7 and V is TRBV5-1, with unresolved D. Germline V gene sequence: CDR1 SGHRS, CDR2 YFSETQ. V shed 4 bases and J shed 3 bases, with 14 bases lying between them. The CDR3 consists of 14 residues. The full variable domain, completed using reference TRBV5-1 and TRBJ2-7, is KAGVTQTPRYLIKTRGQQVTLSCSPISGHRSVSWYQQTPGQGLQFLFEYFSETQRNKGNFPGRFSGRQFSNSRSEMNVSTLELGDSALYLCASSGLEFGYEQYFGPGTRLTVT.

The CDR3 sequence is CASSPGGLSYNEQFF. For the CDR3, the DNA is TGTGCCAGCTCCCCGGGGGGTCTATCCTACAATGAGCAGTTCTTC. The chain joins TRBV18 to TRBJ2-1, with TRBD2 matching over 7 bases. Trimming removed 6 bases from V and 1 base from J; junction bases left unmatched: 6. This CDR3 is built from 15 residues. CDR1 is KGHSH, CDR2 LQKENI, per germline.

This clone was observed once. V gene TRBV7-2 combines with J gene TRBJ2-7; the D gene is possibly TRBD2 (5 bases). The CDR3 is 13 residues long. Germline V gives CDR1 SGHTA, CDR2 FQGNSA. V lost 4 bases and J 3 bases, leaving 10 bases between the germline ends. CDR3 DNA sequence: TGTGCCAGCAGCTCCACGGGGTACTACGAGCAGTACTTC. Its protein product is CASSSTGYYEQYF.

The CDR3, as DNA: TGTGCCAGCAGTTTGTCGGCAACGGGACAGGGCTCCACTGAAGCTTTCTTT. As protein: CASSLSATGQGSTEAFF. J is TRBJ1-1 and V is TRBV7-2; 9 bases map to TRBD1. The V gene's germline CDR1 is SGHTA and CDR2 FQGNSA. The V gene end was trimmed by 6 bases and the J gene end by 4 bases; junction bases not matched to a gene: 15. The CDR3 has 17 residues.

The CDR3 reads CASSLDENEKLFF. The CDR3 DNA reads as TGTGCCAGCAGCTTAGACGAGAACGAAAAACTGTTTTTT. The chain carries TRBV7-6 and TRBJ1-4, with D unresolved. CDR1 is SGHVS and CDR2 is FNYEAQ in the germline V gene. The CDR3 contains 13 residues. Trimming removed 1 base from V and 8 bases from J, with 8 bases in between. Variable domain in full (rest from reference TRBV7-6 and TRBJ1-4): GAGVSQSPRYKVTKRGQDVALRCDPISGHVSLYWYRQALGQGPEFLTYFNYEAQQDKSGLPNDRFSAERPEGSISTLTIQRTEQRDSAMYRCASSLDENEKLFFGSGTQLSVL.

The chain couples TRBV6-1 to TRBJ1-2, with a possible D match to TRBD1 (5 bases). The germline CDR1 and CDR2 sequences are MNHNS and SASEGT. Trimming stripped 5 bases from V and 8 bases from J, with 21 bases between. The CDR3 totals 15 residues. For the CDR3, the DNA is TGTGCCAGCAGTTCCGCCCGGGGCAGGGAGGAGGGCTACACCTTC. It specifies CASSSARGREEGYTF.

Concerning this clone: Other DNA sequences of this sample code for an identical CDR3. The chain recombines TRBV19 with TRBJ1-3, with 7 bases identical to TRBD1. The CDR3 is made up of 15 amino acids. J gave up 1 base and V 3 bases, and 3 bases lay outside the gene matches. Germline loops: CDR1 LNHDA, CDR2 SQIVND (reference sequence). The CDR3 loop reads CASSMIQGSGNTIYF. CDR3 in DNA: TGTGCCAGTAGTATGATACAGGGGTCTGGAAACACCATATATTTT.

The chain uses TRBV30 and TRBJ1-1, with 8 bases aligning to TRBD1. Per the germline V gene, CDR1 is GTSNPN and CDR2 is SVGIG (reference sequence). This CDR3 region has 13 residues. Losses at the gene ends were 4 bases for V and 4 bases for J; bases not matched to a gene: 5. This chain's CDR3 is CAWIPGGTTEAFF. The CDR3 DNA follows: TGTGCCTGGATCCCAGGGGGCACCACTGAAGCTTTCTTT. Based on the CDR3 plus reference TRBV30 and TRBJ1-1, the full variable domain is SQTIHQWPATLVQPVGSPLSLECTVEGTSNPNLYWYRQAAGRGLQLLFYSVGIGQISSEVPQNLSASRPQDRQFILSSKKLLLSDSGFYLCAWIPGGTTEAFFGQGTRLTVV.

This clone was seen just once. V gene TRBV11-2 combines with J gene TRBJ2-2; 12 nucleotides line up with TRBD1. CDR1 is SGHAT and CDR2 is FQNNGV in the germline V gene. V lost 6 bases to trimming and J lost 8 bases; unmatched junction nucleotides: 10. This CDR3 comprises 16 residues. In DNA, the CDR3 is TGTGCCAGCAGATCAATCCGGGACAGGGGGCGAGGGGAGCTGTTTTTT. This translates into CASRSIRDRGRGELFF.